This TCR beta chain was recorded in a study of blood T cell repertoires in COVID-19. Study-wide context: COVID-19 samples collected from the United States, Italy and Spain covered acute and convalescent phases. Sample material is recorded as cDNA or gDNA derived from T cells, B-cell-depleted T cells, or PBMCs.

Trimming took 3 bases from V and 7 from J, leaving 4 bases between them. The CDR3 loop spans 11 amino acids. In the original analysis: By means of reference gene primer amplification, nucleated cell counts were estimated. The data were produced by immunoSEQ multiplex PCR, yet TCRdb's version contains in-frame clones alone and is incomplete. The V and J calls and clone size come from that table; D and trimming were worked out from the DNA. This sample carries 200,000 to 250,000 clones, about 90% of them seen once, and the ten largest clones take about 2.5%. The rearrangement links TRBV12-3 or TRBV12-4 to TRBJ1-3; D uncertain. Sequencing was done on a sample of peripheral blood. This sequence was found in a woman in her sixties or seventies with acute or convalescent COVID-19. This chain's CDR3 is CASSFLNTIYF. CDR3 nucleotide sequence: TGTGCCAGCAGTTTCCTCAACACCATATATTTT.